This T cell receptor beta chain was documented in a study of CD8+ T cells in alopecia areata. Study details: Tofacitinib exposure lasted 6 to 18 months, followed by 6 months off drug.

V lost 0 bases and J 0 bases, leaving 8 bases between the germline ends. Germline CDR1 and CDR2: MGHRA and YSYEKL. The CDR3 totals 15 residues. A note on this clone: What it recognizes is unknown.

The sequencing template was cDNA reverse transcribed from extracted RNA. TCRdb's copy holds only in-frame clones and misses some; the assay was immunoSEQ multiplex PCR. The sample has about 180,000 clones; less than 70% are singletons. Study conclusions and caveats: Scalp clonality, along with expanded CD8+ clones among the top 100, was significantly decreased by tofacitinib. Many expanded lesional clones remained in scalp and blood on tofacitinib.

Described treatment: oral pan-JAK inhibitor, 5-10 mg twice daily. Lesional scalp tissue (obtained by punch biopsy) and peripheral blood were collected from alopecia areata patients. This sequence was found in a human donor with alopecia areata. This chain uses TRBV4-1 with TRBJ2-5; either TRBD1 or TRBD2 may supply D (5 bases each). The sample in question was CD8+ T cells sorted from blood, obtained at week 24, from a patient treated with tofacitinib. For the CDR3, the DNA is TGCGCCAGCAGCCAAGACGAGGGGTACCAAGAGACCCAGTACTTC. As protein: CASSQDEGYQETQYF.